This record covers a single T cell receptor (beta chain). This clonotype turned up a few times. The clone's antigen remains unknown. Nothing much larger sits one base from this clone, and base qualities are not available. The library was prepared using PCR. Reads for this sample came from an Illumina HiSeq 2500. To normalize quantification of the TCRbeta repertoire, the TCR libraries were built with molecular barcoding that relied on unique molecular identifiers. The public reads were run again by TCRdb, first through fastp at Q25 and then through MiXCR, and only productive beta chains were kept. Each CDR3 protein appears once, grouped with its most common genes and DNA. This sample is represented by around 76,000 distinct CDR3 sequences; roughly 18% of them were singletons. The top ten clones comprise 51% of the sample. The sample's treatment or condition, from its label and the paper: allogeneic hematopoietic cell transplantation with graft depleted of TCRalphabeta T cells and CD19 B cells. TCRalphabeta/CD19-depleted allogeneic hematopoietic cell grafts were given to the transplant recipients, all of whom were children.

The data originate from a study of T-cell reconstitution after alpha-beta-depleted transplantation in children (dated by TCRdb to about 2016). Context from the whole study: T-cell immune reconstitution after TCRalphabeta/CD19-depleted allogeneic hematopoietic cell transplantation in children was quantitatively tracked in the study by means of TCR repertoire profiling.

Overall study results and their limits: The apparently early alphabetaT-cell count recovery about two months after transplant was reportedly dependent on only several hundred rapidly expanded clones derived from non-depleted graft cells. In some patients, the high TCRbeta diversity seen at day 60 was put down to recipient T cells and intrathymic progenitors that had survived conditioning. Over the following months the frequencies of hyperexpanded clones went down, and after one year T-cell counts and TCRbeta diversity were mostly credited to newly produced T cells.

The source of this sequence is a male patient between 2 and 10 years old who had a stem cell transplant for acute lymphoblastic leukemia, so the T cells may come from the graft donor. The sequencing here drew on PBMCs, mostly from graft donor cells, taken 360 days after TCRalphabeta/CD19-depleted stem cell transplant.

The CDR3 reads as follows: CASSYGNEKLFF. The DNA sequence is TGTGCCAGCAGTTACGGCAATGAAAAACTGTTTTTT. Here the chain combines TRBV6-6 and TRBJ1-4; too little of a D gene remains to name it. From cysteine to phenylalanine, the CDR3 is 12 amino acids long. Just CDR3 DNA is preserved here, 36 bases in frame from base 1. Via the germline V gene (reference sequence), CDR1 is MNHNY and CDR2 SVGAGI. The junction carries 3 bases between V and J, which are trimmed by 2 bases and 5 bases respectively.